This TCR beta chain appears in the sequencing data of a study of T cell responses to AZD1222 COVID-19 vaccine. Study outcomes and limitations: An increase in Spike-specific TCR breadth and depth was observed after two AZD1222 doses. The donor cohort was predominantly white British with a female majority, and clonal diversity may have been underestimated.

The assay was immunoSEQ multiplex PCR, and TCRdb's table has in-frame clones only and misses some. The data contain about 140,000 clones, under 95% of them seen just once; the ten biggest clones take up approximately 1.5%. Concerning this clone: What it binds is unknown.

The sample consisted of peripheral blood, taken on day 0 of AZD1222 vaccination. The TCR comes from an adult in good health.

In DNA, the CDR3 is TGCAGTGCCCAGGACAGGGATGGCTACACCTTC. This encodes CSAQDRDGYTF. This rearrangement joins TRBV20-1 to TRBJ1-2, with TRBD1 matching 8 bases. Germline V gene lookup returns CDR1 DFQATT and CDR2 SNEGSKA (reference sequence). The CDR3 is made up of 11 amino acids. V trimming: 6 bases; J trimming: 6 bases; junction bases outside the gene matches: 3.